What follows are 25 T cell receptor beta chains derived from one specimen sequenced in a study of blood T cell repertoires in COVID-19. Sequencing was performed with immunoSEQ multiplex PCR; in TCRdb, only in-frame clones are kept and a portion is missing. The sample yields around 370,000 clones, about 88% seen once. The source material was peripheral blood. The receptors shown here come from a woman aged 70 to 79 with COVID-19, enrolled during active disease.

This clone was counted a single time. This rearrangement joins TRBV5-1 to TRBJ1-1; no reliable D call. The CDR3 is 15 amino acids. Germline V CDR1 and CDR2: SGHRS, YFSETQ. The V end lost 0 bases, the J end lost 0 bases, and 9 bases lay between the germline ends. DNA of the CDR3: TGCGCCAGCAGCTTGGCTACAGCCCTGAACACTGAAGCTTTCTTT. This sequence encodes CASSLATALNTEAFF.

The chain employs TRBV11-2 and TRBJ1-1, with a weak D call TRBD1 (6 bases). V lost 3 bases and J lost 7, with 12 bases in between. CDR3 length: 13 residues. From germline, CDR1 is SGHAT and CDR2 FQNNGV. Written as DNA, the CDR3 is TGTGCCAGCAGCTTCAGGACAGAGTATGAAGCTTTCTTT. Protein sequence: CASSFRTEYEAFF.

The chain combines TRBV28 with TRBJ1-5, with D unresolved. The germline CDR1 and CDR2 sequences are MDHEN and SYDVKM. Trimming shortened V by 5 bases and J by 3 bases, and 17 bases separated the two germline ends. The CDR3 loop spans 16 amino acids. Written as DNA, the CDR3 is TGTGCCAGCAGTCCCACGGGGTCGAATTACAATCAGCCCCAGCATTTT. Translation: CASSPTGSNYNQPQHF.

This sequence joins TRBV3-1 (or the pseudogene TRBV3-2) and TRBJ1-3; D remains unclear. Per germline, CDR1 LGHDT and CDR2 YNNKEL (reference sequence). The CDR3 totals 12 residues. Trimming left V 5 bases short and J 6 bases short, with 8 bases between. CDR3 DNA: TGTGCCAGCAGCTACGAGGAAAACACCATATATTTT. Translation gives CASSYEENTIYF.

The CDR3 loop reads CSVVARASYEQYF. The CDR3 DNA reads as TGCAGCGTTGTGGCCAGGGCCTCCTACGAGCAGTACTTC. This chain connects TRBV29-1 to TRBJ2-7; possibly TRBD1 for D (5 bases). V lost 4 bases and J lost 0, with 10 bases in between. Germline loops: CDR1 SQVTM, CDR2 ANQGSEA. This CDR3 contains 13 residues.

The V call is TRBV6-2 or TRBV6-3, the J call TRBJ2-5, with 8 bases matching TRBD1. The CDR3 is made up of 14 amino acids. Germline loops: CDR1 MNHEY, CDR2 SVGEGT. With 4 bases clipped from V and 5 bases from J, the junction kept 6 bases outside the gene matches. In nucleotides, the CDR3 is TGTGCCAGCAGTTCCCGGACAGGGTCCGAGACCCAGTACTTC. The encoded protein is CASSSRTGSETQYF.

V and J are TRBV5-6 and TRBJ2-7, with D unclear. The V gene's germline CDR1 is SGHDT and CDR2 YYEEEE. The CDR3 is made up of 14 amino acids. With 1 base removed from V and 0 bases from J, the gap between germline ends came to 8 bases. The CDR3 coding sequence is TGTGCCAGCAGCTTGATATTAATCTCCTACGAGCAGTACTTC. Encoded protein: CASSLILISYEQYF.

This clone was counted a few times. V usage is TRBV5-1 and J usage is TRBJ2-7; D possibly corresponds to TRBD2 (6 bases). The CDR3 is made up of 13 amino acids. V was pared by 3 bases and J by 0 bases, with 7 bases between. Germline CDR1 SGHRS, CDR2 YFSETQ. The CDR3 here is CASSSTSSYEQYF. The CDR3 DNA follows: TGCGCCAGCAGCTCGACTAGCTCCTACGAGCAGTACTTC.

The V gene is TRBV18, the J gene TRBJ2-5; TRBD1 matches at 10 bases. The CDR3 is made up of 16 amino acids. Germline V gene lookup returns CDR1 KGHSH and CDR2 LQKENI. Trimming at V came to 2 bases and at J to 3 bases, leaving 6 bases not matched to a gene. CDR3 in amino acids: CASSPKIGTGEETQYF. The CDR3 bases are TGTGCCAGCTCACCAAAAATAGGGACAGGGGAAGAGACCCAGTACTTC.

In this sample, this clone turned up a few times. The CDR3 bases are TGTGCCAGCAGCCCAAACTATCGGGGTTATAGCTCCTACAATGAGCAGTTCTTC. It specifies CASSPNYRGYSSYNEQFF. The chain uses TRBV7-3 and TRBJ2-1, with D tentatively TRBD2 (5 bases). Germline CDR1 is SGHTA and CDR2 is FQGTGA. This CDR3 is built from 18 residues. Trimming cost V 5 bases and J 0 bases, with 20 bases left between them.

The V call is TRBV6-5, the J call TRBJ1-6, with 10 positions matching TRBD1. Trimming took 2 bases from V and 8 from J; bases not matched to a gene: 6. The CDR3 totals 16 residues. Germline V lookup: CDR1 MNHEY, CDR2 SVGAGI. The CDR3 DNA reads as TGTGCCAGCAGTTACCGGACAGGGGGGGTGTATTCACCCCTCCACTTT. Protein sequence: CASSYRTGGVYSPLHF.

This rearrangement joins TRBV6-2 or TRBV6-3 to TRBJ1-5; D is unclear. The length of the CDR3 is 16 residues. Between the trimmed V and J ends, which lost 5 bases and 1 base, there was a span of 15 bases. From germline, CDR1 is MNHEY and CDR2 SVGEGT. This CDR3 is CASSQFRSPSNQPQHF. The CDR3, as DNA: TGTGCCAGCAGTCAATTCAGGTCACCAAGCAATCAGCCCCAGCATTTT.

V and J are TRBV19 and TRBJ2-6, with D possibly TRBD1 on 5 matching bases. The V gene lost 0 bases and the J gene lost 4 bases, with 7 bases spanning the gap. This CDR3 contains 15 residues. CDR1 and CDR2 from the germline V gene are LNHDA and SQIVND (reference sequence). CDR3 region: CASSIDRTGANVLTF. DNA of the CDR3: TGTGCCAGTAGTATAGACCGGACAGGGGCCAACGTCCTGACTTTC.

V is TRBV7-9 and J is TRBJ1-4; D unresolved. The germline V gene encodes CDR1 SEHNR and CDR2 FQNEAQ (reference sequence). The V end lost 2 bases, the J end lost 6 bases, and 10 bases lay between the germline ends. The CDR3 loop spans 14 amino acids. This CDR3 reads CASSLWGVHEKLFF. CDR3 sequence (DNA): TGTGCCAGCAGCTTATGGGGAGTTCATGAAAAACTGTTTTTT.

This rearrangement joins TRBV2 to TRBJ1-5, with D possibly TRBD1 on 5 matching bases. The CDR3 is 15 residues long. Trimming removed 6 bases from V and 2 bases from J, with 14 bases in between. CDR1 is SNHLY and CDR2 is FYNNEI in the germline V gene. The CDR3 DNA reads as TGTGCCAGCAGAGCCCATGGGGGGGGCAATCAGCCCCAGCATTTT. It is translated as CASRAHGGGNQPQHF.

V usage is TRBV30 and J usage is TRBJ1-4; D is ambiguous. The germline V and J ends were trimmed by 0 bases and 4 bases, with 12 bases remaining between them. Germline CDR1 reads GTSNPN; CDR2 reads SVGIG (reference sequence). The CDR3 totals 15 residues. CDR3 in DNA: TGTGCCTGGAGTGTACGTATGGAGGGTAATGAAAAACTGTTTTTT. Amino acid sequence: CAWSVRMEGNEKLFF.

This chain links TRBV30 with TRBJ1-1, with D perhaps matching TRBD1 (5 bases). Trimming removed 5 bases from V and 7 bases from J, with 11 bases in between. Germline values: CDR1 GTSNPN, CDR2 SVGIG (reference sequence). CDR3 length: 11 residues. CDR3 amino acids: CAWADSSEAFF. As DNA, the CDR3 is TGTGCCTGGGCCGACAGTAGTGAAGCTTTCTTT.

In its sample, this clone was seen once. The V call is TRBV5-1, the J call TRBJ1-1; no definite D call. Trimming took off 3 bases at V and 4 bases at J, with 13 bases between the two ends. CDR1 and CDR2 (germline): SGHRS, YFSETQ. CDR3 size: 14 residues. CDR3 coding DNA: TGCGCCAGCAGCTCCTTGCCGAGCGGCACTGAAGCTTTCTTT. This sequence encodes CASSSLPSGTEAFF.

This rearrangement joins TRBV7-9 to TRBJ2-3; the D is unclear. The germline gives CDR1 SEHNR, CDR2 FQNEAQ (reference sequence). The length of the CDR3 is 11 residues. V lost 5 bases to trimming and J lost 2 bases, with 2 bases between them. The CDR3 coding sequence is TGTGCCAGCAGCCTCACAGATACGCAGTATTTT. It yields the protein CASSLTDTQYF. The variable domain in full, completed from reference TRBV7-9 and TRBJ2-3, reads DTGVSQNPRHKITKRGQNVTFRCDPISEHNRLYWYRQTLGQGPEFLTYFQNEAQLEKSRLLSDRFSAERPKGSFSTLEIQRTEQGDSAMYLCASSLTDTQYFGPGTRLTVL.

The V and J genes are TRBV7-3 and TRBJ1-4; D is uncertain. The CDR3 has 12 amino acids. The V gene lost 4 bases and the J gene lost 6 bases, with 6 bases spanning the gap. Germline values: CDR1 SGHTA, CDR2 FQGTGA. In nucleotides, the CDR3 is TGTGCCAGCAGCTCGAGGGATGAAAAACTGTTTTTT. Protein sequence: CASSSRDEKLFF.

V and J are TRBV7-2 and TRBJ2-5; possible D gene TRBD2, 5 bases. Per germline, CDR1 SGHTA and CDR2 FQGNSA. The V and J ends lost 5 bases and 5 bases respectively, with 9 bases between them. The CDR3 consists of 12 residues. DNA of the CDR3: TGTGCCAGCAGCCATCCGGGGGAGACCCAGTACTTC. It translates to CASSHPGETQYF. Combining the CDR3 with reference TRBV7-2 and TRBJ2-5 gives the whole variable domain GAGVSQSPSNKVTEKGKDVELRCDPISGHTALYWYRQSLGQGLEFLIYFQGNSAPDKSGLPSDRFSAERTGGSVSTLTIQRTQQEDSAVYLCASSHPGETQYFGPGTRLLVL.

The CDR3 sequence: CASSSVGRGKNQPQHF. CDR3 DNA: TGTGCCAGCAGTTCCGTGGGGAGGGGTAAAAATCAGCCCCAGCATTTT. The rearrangement uses TRBV27 and TRBJ1-5; tentative D call: TRBD1 (5 bases). This CDR3 comprises 16 residues. The V gene lost 4 bases and the J gene lost 4 bases, with 17 bases spanning the gap. CDR1 is MNHEY, CDR2 SMNVEV, per germline (reference sequence).

In its sample, this clone was seen a few times. The genes are TRBV7-2 and TRBJ1-5, with D possibly TRBD1 on 6 matching bases. With 0 bases removed from V and 4 bases from J, the gap between germline ends came to 10 bases. Looked up from germline, CDR1 is SGHTA and CDR2 is FQGNSA. CDR3 length: 15 amino acids. The chain's CDR3 is CASSLAAQGNQPQHF. CDR3 bases: TGTGCCAGCAGCTTAGCGGCGCAGGGGAATCAGCCCCAGCATTTT.

CDR3 sequence (DNA): TGTGCCAGCAGTCCCATGGGACTAGCGGGGGGGAGGGATACGCAGTATTTT. Translating gives CASSPMGLAGGRDTQYF. The rearrangement uses TRBV27 and TRBJ2-3; TRBD2 matches 16 bases. Per germline, CDR1 MNHEY and CDR2 SMNVEV (reference sequence). The CDR3 is 17 amino acids. J lost 6 bases, V lost 5 bases, and 8 bases had no gene match.

This clone has a single count. The chain joins TRBV11-2 to TRBJ1-1; TRBD1 might be the D (6 bases). Germline CDR1 is SGHAT and CDR2 is FQNNGV. Trimming stripped 1 base from V and 0 bases from J, with 12 bases between. CDR3 length: 16 residues. The DNA for the CDR3 is TGTGCCAGCAGCTTAGGACAGGACCTCATGAACACTGAAGCTTTCTTT. Amino acids: CASSLGQDLMNTEAFF.